This is a list of T cell receptor beta chains from one sample in a study of CD8 T cells in ankylosing spondylitis. Each CDR3 protein gets one entry after TCRdb re-called the 5' RACE reads with MiXCR. The sample lists around 220,000 distinct CDR3 sequences; around 17% were seen once. The sequenced material came from blood, either unsorted or a sorted T cell fraction (not recorded which). These TCRs come from a male donor with ankylosing spondylitis. CDR3s include the opening cysteine and the closing phenylalanine or tryptophan. D genes are given only for firm matches. Only part of the rows carry a size: once, few, many, or a class if the clone is expanded.

V gene: TRBV4-1; D gene: .; clone size: few; J gene: TRBJ1-5; CDR3 protein: CASSQEARNNQPQHF; CDR3 DNA: TGCGCCAGCAGCCAAGAAGCCAGAAACAATCAGCCCCAGCATTTT
V gene: TRBV10-3; D gene: .; clone size: few; J gene: TRBJ2-7; CDR3 protein: CAISESGTGSLEQYF; CDR3 DNA: TGTGCCATCAGTGAGTCTGGGACGGGGAGTTTGGAGCAGTACTTC
V gene: TRBV7-8; D gene: TRBD1; clone size: .; J gene: TRBJ2-3; CDR3 protein: CASSPTGTPDTQYF; CDR3 DNA: TGTGCCAGCAGCCCGACAGGGACCCCGGATACGCAGTATTTT
V gene: TRBV12-3/TRBV12-4; D gene: TRBD1; clone size: .; J gene: TRBJ1-5; CDR3 protein: CASSLGTGNNQPQHF; CDR3 DNA: TGTGCCAGCAGTTTAGGGACAGGGAACAATCAGCCCCAGCATTTT
V gene: TRBV7-2; D gene: TRBD1; clone size: .; J gene: TRBJ1-2; CDR3 protein: CASSLGGGSHGYTF; CDR3 DNA: TGTGCCAGCAGCTTGGGAGGGGGCTCCCATGGCTACACCTTC
V gene: TRBV9; D gene: TRBD1; clone size: many; J gene: TRBJ2-3; CDR3 protein: CASNRGPSTDTQYF; CDR3 DNA: TGTGCCAGCAACAGGGGGCCAAGCACAGATACGCAGTATTTT
V gene: TRBV15; D gene: .; clone size: few; J gene: TRBJ2-1; CDR3 protein: CATSAERGSSSYNEQFF; CDR3 DNA: TGTGCCACCAGCGCAGAGAGGGGCAGTAGCTCCTACAATGAGCAGTTCTTC
V gene: TRBV29-1; D gene: TRBD1; clone size: many; J gene: TRBJ2-7; CDR3 protein: CSVESGTENYEQYF; CDR3 DNA: TGCAGCGTTGAATCTGGGACAGAGAACTACGAGCAGTACTTC
V gene: TRBV12-3/TRBV12-4; D gene: .; clone size: few; J gene: TRBJ1-2; CDR3 protein: CAIVGNTGPNYGYTF; CDR3 DNA: TGTGCCATTGTGGGGAATACAGGGCCTAACTATGGCTACACCTTC
V gene: TRBV5-1; D gene: TRBD2; clone size: .; J gene: TRBJ2-1; CDR3 protein: CASSIAGGDNEQFF; CDR3 DNA: TGCGCCAGCAGCATAGCGGGGGGGGACAATGAGCAGTTCTTC
V gene: TRBV12-3/TRBV12-4; D gene: TRBD1; clone size: few; J gene: TRBJ1-1; CDR3 protein: CASSLGTGRDTEAFF; CDR3 DNA: TGTGCCAGCAGTTTAGGGACAGGGAGAGACACTGAAGCTTTCTTT
V gene: TRBV4-2; D gene: TRBD2; clone size: .; J gene: TRBJ2-1; CDR3 protein: CASSQEQRDFYNEQFF; CDR3 DNA: TGTGCCAGCAGCCAGGAACAGCGGGACTTCTACAATGAGCAGTTCTTC
V gene: TRBV6-1; D gene: TRBD1; clone size: few; J gene: TRBJ1-1; CDR3 protein: CASSPGQRNTEAFF; CDR3 DNA: TGTGCCAGCAGTCCGGGACAGCGGAACACTGAAGCTTTCTTT
V gene: TRBV12-3/TRBV12-4; D gene: TRBD1; clone size: few; J gene: TRBJ1-4; CDR3 protein: CASSSPGGGEKLFF; CDR3 DNA: TGTGCCAGCAGTTCACCAGGGGGCGGTGAAAAACTGTTTTTT
V gene: TRBV6-1; D gene: .; clone size: .; J gene: TRBJ1-1; CDR3 protein: CASSKDGYTEAFF; CDR3 DNA: TGTGCCAGCAGTAAGGACGGATACACTGAAGCTTTCTTT
V gene: TRBV6-2/TRBV6-3; D gene: .; clone size: .; J gene: TRBJ2-5; CDR3 protein: CASGSAETQYF; CDR3 DNA: TGTGCCAGCGGGTCAGCAGAGACCCAGTACTTC
V gene: TRBV7-9; D gene: .; clone size: .; J gene: TRBJ2-7; CDR3 protein: CASRPQGGDEQYF; CDR3 DNA: TGTGCCAGCAGACCGCAGGGAGGCGACGAGCAGTACTTC
V gene: TRBV6-5; D gene: .; clone size: .; J gene: TRBJ2-3; CDR3 protein: CASSYGRGSDTQYF; CDR3 DNA: TGTGCCAGCAGTTACGGCAGGGGATCAGATACGCAGTATTTT
V gene: TRBV12-3/TRBV12-4; D gene: .; clone size: few; J gene: TRBJ1-5; CDR3 protein: CASSLWTASNQPQHF; CDR3 DNA: TGTGCCAGCAGTTTGTGGACAGCTAGCAATCAGCCCCAGCATTTT
V gene: TRBV12-3/TRBV12-4; D gene: TRBD1; clone size: .; J gene: TRBJ1-1; CDR3 protein: CASSYNRGMLTEAFF; CDR3 DNA: TGTGCCAGCAGTTACAACAGGGGTATGTTAACTGAAGCTTTCTTT
V gene: TRBV4-1; D gene: .; clone size: .; J gene: TRBJ2-7; CDR3 protein: CASSRIRDSPYEQYF; CDR3 DNA: TGCGCCAGCAGCCGAATCCGGGACTCTCCCTACGAGCAGTACTTC
V gene: TRBV4-1; D gene: .; clone size: .; J gene: TRBJ2-7; CDR3 protein: CASSPKFSYEQYF; CDR3 DNA: TGCGCCAGCAGCCCGAAGTTCTCCTACGAGCAGTACTTC
V gene: TRBV20-1; D gene: .; clone size: .; J gene: TRBJ1-2; CDR3 protein: CSARTDPNYGYTF; CDR3 DNA: TGCAGTGCTAGAACAGACCCTAACTATGGCTACACCTTC
V gene: TRBV7-6; D gene: TRBD1; clone size: .; J gene: TRBJ2-3; CDR3 protein: CASNSLRGDTQYF; CDR3 DNA: TGTGCCAGCAACTCCCTCAGGGGGGATACGCAGTATTTT
V gene: TRBV28; D gene: .; clone size: .; J gene: TRBJ1-4; CDR3 protein: CASSLEFSPGEKLFF; CDR3 DNA: TGTGCCAGCAGCCTCGAGTTTAGCCCAGGTGAAAAACTGTTTTTT
V gene: TRBV4-3; D gene: .; clone size: .; J gene: TRBJ2-1; CDR3 protein: CASSQDDRDRYNEQFF; CDR3 DNA: TGCGCCAGCAGCCAAGACGATCGGGACCGATACAATGAGCAGTTCTTC
V gene: TRBV30; D gene: TRBD1; clone size: .; J gene: TRBJ1-2; CDR3 protein: CAWSVWGQSRLGYTF; CDR3 DNA: TGTGCCTGGAGTGTTTGGGGACAGAGCCGTCTCGGCTACACCTTC
V gene: TRBV4-1; D gene: .; clone size: many; J gene: TRBJ2-1; CDR3 protein: CASSHDTGTYNEQFF; CDR3 DNA: TGCGCCAGCAGCCATGATACAGGGACCTACAATGAGCAGTTCTTC
V gene: TRBV4-1; D gene: TRBD2; clone size: .; J gene: TRBJ2-7; CDR3 protein: CASSLDPSGHLYEQYF; CDR3 DNA: TGCGCCAGCAGCCTCGACCCTAGCGGGCACCTCTACGAGCAGTACTTC
V gene: TRBV6-2/TRBV6-3; D gene: .; clone size: .; J gene: TRBJ1-5; CDR3 protein: CASSYFWTDNQPQHF; CDR3 DNA: TGTGCCAGCAGTTACTTTTGGACAGACAATCAGCCCCAGCATTTT
V gene: TRBV6-5; D gene: TRBD1; clone size: .; J gene: TRBJ1-1; CDR3 protein: CASSYEGAPEAFF; CDR3 DNA: TGTGCCAGCAGTTACGAGGGGGCTCCTGAAGCTTTCTTT
V gene: TRBV27; D gene: .; clone size: .; J gene: TRBJ1-5; CDR3 protein: CASSPIPGSQPQHF; CDR3 DNA: TGTGCCAGCAGCCCAATCCCAGGGAGTCAGCCCCAGCATTTT
V gene: TRBV3-1; D gene: .; clone size: few; J gene: TRBJ1-4; CDR3 protein: CASSHRGTNEKLFF; CDR3 DNA: TGTGCCAGCAGCCACAGGGGAACTAATGAAAAACTGTTTTTT
V gene: TRBV21-1; D gene: .; clone size: .; J gene: TRBJ2-2; CDR3 protein: CASSISSLAGGHSITGELFF; CDR3 DNA: TGTGCCAGCAGCATTAGTAGCCTAGCGGGGGGACACAGCATCACCGGGGAGCTGTTTTTT
V gene: TRBV7-7; D gene: .; clone size: .; J gene: TRBJ2-1; CDR3 protein: CASSSSPASNEQFF; CDR3 DNA: TGTGCCAGCAGCTCCTCACCGGCTAGCAATGAGCAGTTCTTC
V gene: TRBV20-1; D gene: TRBD1; clone size: few; J gene: TRBJ2-7; CDR3 protein: CSARTGDSYEQYF; CDR3 DNA: TGCAGTGCTAGGACAGGGGACTCCTACGAGCAGTACTTC
V gene: TRBV2; D gene: TRBD2; clone size: many; J gene: TRBJ2-3; CDR3 protein: CASSEGLAGVDTQYF; CDR3 DNA: TGTGCCAGCAGTGAGGGACTAGCGGGAGTAGATACGCAGTATTTT
V gene: TRBV28; D gene: .; clone size: once; J gene: TRBJ2-3; CDR3 protein: CASSLPPAQPADTQYF; CDR3 DNA: TGTGCCAGCAGTTTACCCCCCGCCCAGCCCGCAGATACGCAGTATTTT
V gene: TRBV14; D gene: TRBD1; clone size: .; J gene: TRBJ2-7; CDR3 protein: CASSHFYGTGSFEQYF; CDR3 DNA: TGTGCCAGCAGCCACTTTTACGGGACAGGGAGTTTCGAGCAGTACTTC
V gene: TRBV9; D gene: .; clone size: .; J gene: TRBJ1-1; CDR3 protein: CASSSPPGGEDTEAFF; CDR3 DNA: TGTGCCAGCAGCTCTCCCCCGGGGGGGGAGGACACTGAAGCTTTCTTT
V gene: TRBV25-1; D gene: .; clone size: .; J gene: TRBJ1-2; CDR3 protein: CASSEYEAGIIPYGYTF; CDR3 DNA: TGTGCCAGCAGTGAATATGAGGCAGGAATAATTCCCTATGGCTACACCTTC